This passage covers 18 T cell receptor beta chains from one sample sequenced in a study of early T cells in non-severe SARS-CoV-2 infection. Each CDR3 protein is one row after TCRdb ran MiXCR on the 5' RACE reads. The repertoire has tens of thousands of distinct CDR3 sequences, approximately 3.9% of them found once; the top ten carry about 4.4%. The sequencing input was whole blood. The receptor set was obtained from an adult who was a healthcare worker with PCR-confirmed SARS-CoV-2 infection or an uninfected control (not recorded which).

This clonotype was detected ten times or more. V usage is TRBV5-6 and J usage is TRBJ2-3; a weak D match, TRBD2 (6 bases). V was clipped by 0 bases and J by 4 bases, with 12 bases between them. This CDR3 comprises 15 residues. Germline V CDR1 and CDR2: SGHDT, YYEEEE. The CDR3 loop reads CASSLGGGGPDTQYF. The CDR3 coding sequence is TGTGCCAGCAGCTTGGGGGGAGGCGGTCCAGATACGCAGTATTTT.

With respect to this clonotype: Being one base from a much bigger clone, this may be a read error. This chain uses TRBV20-1 with TRBJ2-1; D remains unclear. The germline gives CDR1 DFQATT, CDR2 SNEGSKA (reference sequence). CDR3 length equals 13 residues. DNA for the CDR3: TGCAGTGCTAGAGATAGTAGAAACAAAGAGCAGTTCTTC. Residues: CSARDSRNKEQFF.

This clonotype was recorded at least ten times. The chain couples TRBV7-9 to TRBJ2-1; 8 bases map to TRBD2. V shed 2 bases, J shed 4 bases, and the junction held 7 bases outside the gene matches. The CDR3 totals 16 residues. The germline gives CDR1 SEHNR, CDR2 FQNEAQ (reference sequence). The CDR3 region is CASSLWASGRYNEQFF. As DNA, the CDR3 is TGTGCCAGCAGCTTATGGGCTAGCGGGCGATACAATGAGCAGTTCTTC.

This clonotype was recorded many times. The rearrangement uses TRBV29-1 and TRBJ2-3; D perhaps matches TRBD2 (6 bases). Germline loops: CDR1 SQVTM, CDR2 ANQGSEA. The CDR3 covers 12 residues. Trimming left V 8 bases short and J 5 bases short, with 14 bases between. The CDR3: CSTSLAIDTQYF. Written as DNA, the CDR3 is TGCAGCACTTCTCTAGCGATAGATACGCAGTATTTT.

The chain has TRBV20-1 and TRBJ2-7; 11 bases fit TRBD2. V trimming: 5 bases; J trimming: 7 bases; junction bases outside the gene matches: 13. Germline V gives CDR1 DFQATT, CDR2 SNEGSKA (reference sequence). The CDR3 consists of 15 residues. This chain's CDR3 is CSALTSGRWVREQYF. The CDR3 DNA reads TGCAGTGCTCTAACTAGCGGGAGATGGGTAAGGGAGCAGTACTTC.

This clonotype was seen at least ten times. The J gene is TRBJ2-5, the V gene TRBV29-1; D is perhaps TRBD1 (6 bases). CDR3 length: 12 residues. V lost 7 bases to trimming and J lost 2 bases, with 11 bases between them. Germline V CDR1 and CDR2: SQVTM, ANQGSEA. This CDR3 reads CSAQGQQETQYF. The CDR3 DNA sequence: TGCAGCGCCCAGGGGCAGCAAGAGACCCAGTACTTC.

In this sample, this clonotype turned up many times. The V gene is TRBV11-2, the J gene TRBJ2-2, with D tentatively TRBD1 (6 bases). The CDR3 runs to 17 residues. The germline V gene has CDR1 SGHAT and CDR2 FQNNGV. Deletions cut 4 bases from V and 0 bases from J, with 15 bases between. Written as DNA, the CDR3 is TGTGCCAGCAGCTCGCGAGAGGGGGACGCGAACACCGGGGAGCTGTTTTTT. Translating it yields CASSSREGDANTGELFF.

In this sample, this clonotype turned up many times. The V gene is TRBV6-5, the J gene TRBJ2-6; D tentatively reads TRBD1 or TRBD2 (5 bases each). This CDR3 spans 16 amino acids. Germline V gene data show CDR1 as MNHEY and CDR2 as SVGAGI. Trimming removed 0 bases at V and 2 bases at J, with 8 bases between. CDR3 nucleotide sequence: TGTGCCAGCAGTTACTCGTTGGGGGCTGGGGCCAACGTCCTGACTTTC. Protein product: CASSYSLGAGANVLTF.

Ten or more counts support this clonotype. The rearrangement joins TRBV5-5 to TRBJ2-2; tentatively, D is TRBD2 (6 bases). Between the trimmed V and J ends, which lost 10 bases and 1 base, there was a span of 14 bases. The V gene's germline CDR1 is SGHKS and CDR2 YYEKEE (reference sequence). CDR3 length: 14 amino acids. CDR3 sequence reads: CAAPRRGNTGELFF. CDR3 in DNA: TGTGCCGCGCCCAGGAGGGGGAACACCGGGGAGCTGTTTTTT. The variable domain in full, with the rest retrieved from reference TRBV5-5 and TRBJ2-2, is DAGVTQSPTHLIKTRGQQVTLRCSPISGHKSVSWYQQVLGQGPQFIFQYYEKEERGRGNFPDRFSARQFPNYSSELNVNALLLGDSALYLCAAPRRGNTGELFFGEGSRLTVL.

The chain joins TRBV5-4 to TRBJ2-3, with D perhaps given as TRBD1 or TRBD2 (5 bases each). The V gene's germline CDR1 is SGHNT and CDR2 YYREEE (reference sequence). The V gene lost 4 bases and the J gene lost 1 base, with 10 bases spanning the gap. This CDR3 comprises 14 residues. The CDR3 loop reads CASSELGGTDTQYF. The CDR3, as DNA: TGTGCCAGCAGCGAGTTGGGGGGCACAGATACGCAGTATTTT.

This clonotype was counted at least ten times. The chain employs TRBV4-1 and TRBJ1-1, with 9 bases lining up with TRBD1. J was trimmed by 1 base and V by 4 bases; bases with no gene match: 13. The CDR3 extends over 18 amino acids. Germline CDR1 and CDR2: MGHRA and YSYEKL. CDR3 amino acids: CASSLAWGTGTSNTEAFF. The CDR3 DNA reads TGCGCCAGCAGCCTGGCTTGGGGGACAGGGACCTCGAACACTGAAGCTTTCTTT.

This clonotype showed up many times. V usage is TRBV6-5 and J usage is TRBJ2-2; TRBD2 agrees at 10 bases. The CDR3 is 17 amino acids. The V gene end was trimmed by 7 bases and the J gene end by 4 bases; junction bases not matched to a gene: 12. In germline, CDR1 is MNHEY, CDR2 SVGAGI. CDR3 DNA: TGTGCCAGCACCCTAGGGTCCGGGACTAGCGTCACCGGGGAGCTGTTTTTT. Translation gives CASTLGSGTSVTGELFF.

There are many counts of this clonotype. The chain employs TRBV11-2 and TRBJ2-2; possible D gene TRBD1, 5 bases. The CDR3 extends over 15 amino acids. V lost 5 bases, J lost 1 base, and 11 bases lay in between. Germline V CDR1 and CDR2: SGHAT, FQNNGV. The CDR3 loop reads CASSPTVWNTGELFF. In DNA form, the CDR3 reads TGTGCCAGCAGCCCGACAGTTTGGAACACCGGGGAGCTGTTTTTT. Filled out from reference TRBV11-2 and TRBJ2-2, the complete variable domain reads EAGVAQSPRYKIIEKRQSVAFWCNPISGHATLYWYQQILGQGPKLLIQFQNNGVVDDSQLPKDRFSAERLKGVDSTLKIQPAKLEDSAVYLCASSPTVWNTGELFFGEGSRLTVL.

This clonotype was detected many times. V and J are TRBV6-5 and TRBJ2-2, with TRBD1 matching 8 bases. V shed 2 bases and J 6 bases; nucleotides not matched to a gene: 11. The germline V gene has CDR1 MNHEY and CDR2 SVGAGI. The CDR3 covers 17 residues. This chain's CDR3 is CASSYAGTGAPAGELFF. The CDR3 DNA follows: TGTGCCAGCAGTTACGCCGGGACAGGAGCACCGGCCGGGGAGCTGTTTTTT.

A few counts support this clonotype. DNA for the CDR3: TGTGCCAGCAGCTTAATGCAGACCAGCGGGGAGCTGTTTTTT. Protein product: CASSLMQTSGELFF. The J gene is TRBJ2-2, the V gene TRBV7-2; D is ambiguous. This CDR3 spans 14 amino acids. Trimming cost V 2 bases and J 7 bases, with 11 bases left between them. Germline CDR1 and CDR2: SGHTA and FQGNSA.

This clonotype came up many times. The V call is TRBV18, the J call TRBJ2-3, with unresolved D. Germline CDR1 reads KGHSH; CDR2 reads LQKENI. This CDR3 has 12 residues. Trimming cost V 6 bases and J 2 bases, with 6 bases left between them. CDR3 region: CASSPTTDTQYF. The CDR3, as DNA: TGTGCCAGCTCGCCGACCACAGATACGCAGTATTTT.

Ten or more counts support this clonotype. V and J are TRBV20-1 and TRBJ1-5, with TRBD1 identical over 10 bases. This CDR3 is built from 16 residues. V lost 3 bases to trimming and J lost 0 bases; unmatched junction nucleotides: 5. Germline loops: CDR1 DFQATT, CDR2 SNEGSKA (reference sequence). The CDR3 here is CSASPGTGVSNQPQHF. Here the CDR3 DNA reads TGCAGTGCTAGCCCCGGGACAGGGGTTAGCAATCAGCCCCAGCATTTT.

Many counts were recorded for this clonotype. The V call is TRBV28, the J call TRBJ2-7, with 10 bases aligning to TRBD2. V trimming: 4 bases; J trimming: 5 bases; junction bases outside the gene matches: 2. The length of the CDR3 is 13 residues. Germline V CDR1 and CDR2: MDHEN, SYDVKM. CDR3 DNA: TGTGCCAGCAGTTCTAGCGGGAGCCACGAGCAGTACTTC. Translating it yields CASSSSGSHEQYF.